A selection of T cell receptor beta chains follows, all from one sample in a study of shared clonotypes between healthy human individuals. Repertoires were generated with immunoSEQ multiplex PCR, while TCRdb's copy carries only in-frame clones and drops some. The sample has a few hundred thousand clones, about 96% seen once. Material: naive CD4+ T cells sorted from blood. The receptors come from a woman in her twenties or thirties in good health. Each CDR3 is given with its conserved first and last residue.

V gene: TRBV6-5
CDR3 protein: CASRLGTSGSYEQYF

V gene: TRBV18
CDR3 protein: CASSRPRQGADTQYF

V gene: TRBV28
CDR3 protein: CASAQGLSSPLHF

V gene: TRBV28
CDR3 protein: CASSPWTGGYIQPQHF

V gene: TRBV11-2
CDR3 protein: CASSLEGQFYEQYF

V gene: TRBV5-4
CDR3 protein: CASTPGGMAYNEQFF

V gene: TRBV2
CDR3 protein: CASSEIWAEAFF

V gene: TRBV19
CDR3 protein: CASSPAYGNYGYTF

V gene: TRBV5-3
CDR3 protein: CARSGGTGNTKAFF

V gene: TRBV29-1
CDR3 protein: CSARRENTEAFF

V gene: TRBV11-2
CDR3 protein: CASSLGQGRANYGYTF

V gene: TRBV29-1
CDR3 protein: CSVLGGQPDDTGELFF

V gene: TRBV5-1
CDR3 protein: CASSVIGGETQYF

V gene: TRBV28
CDR3 protein: CASTRYYEQYF

V gene: TRBV4-1
CDR3 protein: CASSLPGAAQPLHF

V gene: TRBV6-1
CDR3 protein: CASSENWTGGQPQHF

V gene: TRBV6-5
CDR3 protein: CASSASGYEQYF

V gene: TRBV10-2
CDR3 protein: CASSGGTGYEQYF

V gene: TRBV7-2
CDR3 protein: CASSLGLAGGLGYEQFF

V gene: TRBV4-1
CDR3 protein: CASRKVNSGSKSNEQFF

V gene: TRBV11-2
CDR3 protein: CASSLERRRRGDGEQYF

V gene: TRBV28
CDR3 protein: CASSLGTQFEAFF

V gene: TRBV30
CDR3 protein: CAWSVILAGGEQFF

V gene: TRBV5-4
CDR3 protein: CASSRSSDTQYF

V gene: TRBV7-2
CDR3 protein: CASSLVALNTEAFF

V gene: TRBV28
CDR3 protein: CASSSHGIWNTEAFF

V gene: TRBV25-1
CDR3 protein: CASSEPPAEDTQYF

V gene: TRBV4-1
CDR3 protein: CASSQGQGAVNTEAFF

V gene: TRBV30
CDR3 protein: CAGDRTSGNTIYF

V gene: TRBV6-5
CDR3 protein: CATRGQGATGELFF

V gene: TRBV4-1
CDR3 protein: CASSQADRSSNEQFF

V gene: TRBV19
CDR3 protein: CASSKVSGKRGDTQYF

V gene: TRBV5-1
CDR3 protein: CASSLSTTGGREQYF

V gene: TRBV6-1
CDR3 protein: CASSEFRGATGEAFF

V gene: TRBV5-1
CDR3 protein: CASSRGHRDTGELFF

V gene: TRBV27
CDR3 protein: CASSQPALGTRFGEQYF

V gene: TRBV9
CDR3 protein: CASSVDVGQGNDEQFF

V gene: TRBV28
CDR3 protein: CASSLPPTSSSGTGELFF

V gene: TRBV18
CDR3 protein: CASSPQGYGADTQYF

V gene: TRBV28
CDR3 protein: CASSPWDRPGNTIYF

V gene: TRBV12-5
CDR3 protein: CASGFGTQETQYF

V gene: TRBV5-1
CDR3 protein: CASSKSQGAVGYTF

V gene: TRBV30
CDR3 protein: CAWTSSGPPQYF

V gene: TRBV7-9
CDR3 protein: CASSRWEGHYEQYF

V gene: TRBV28
CDR3 protein: CAIKTGMNEQYF

V gene: TRBV7-2
CDR3 protein: CASSLGSLEETQYF

V gene: TRBV29-1
CDR3 protein: CSVGGALAGGTGELFF

V gene: TRBV6-5
CDR3 protein: CASSYSIAGESQYF

V gene: TRBV25-1
CDR3 protein: CASSEFRSEWDEKLFF

V gene: TRBV5-6
CDR3 protein: CASSLVAERTDTQYF